The rows below give T cell receptor beta chains drawn from one sample of a study of blood T cell repertoires in COVID-19. Clones were read by immunoSEQ multiplex PCR, and TCRdb kept only the in-frame ones, dropping some. The table lists 200,000 to 300,000 clones, more than 75% of them singletons. Material for sequencing was peripheral blood. These receptors originate from a woman aged 40 to 55 who had recovered from COVID-19. CDR3s include the opening cysteine and the closing phenylalanine or tryptophan. A D gene is named only where the DNA matches it firmly. Only part of the rows carry a size: once, few, many, or a class if the clone is expanded.

size,D,V,J,DNA,CDR3
NA,NA,TRBV27,TRBJ2-7,TGTGCCAGCAATGGGGGGAGTGGGGAGCAGTACTTC,CASNGGSGEQYF
NA,TRBD1,TRBV19,TRBJ1-4,TGTGCCAGTACCCGCCACAGGGGAGGTAATGAAAAACTGTTTTTT,CASTRHRGGNEKLFF
NA,NA,TRBV11-2,TRBJ2-3,TGTGCCAGCAGCTTAGTGGGGGCAGGCACAGATACGCAGTATTTT,CASSLVGAGTDTQYF
NA,NA,TRBV14,TRBJ2-1,TGTGCCAGCAGCCCGGCCGGGAGTATGGCCTACAATGAGCAGTTCTTC,CASSPAGSMAYNEQFF
once,TRBD1,TRBV27,TRBJ1-2,TGTGCCAGCAGTCCCCCCCACAGGGGATGGGACTATGGCTACACCTTC,CASSPPHRGWDYGYTF
NA,NA,TRBV25-1,TRBJ2-5,TGTGCCAGCAGTGAGTTGGGGCCCTCACAAGAGACCCAGTACTTC,CASSELGPSQETQYF
NA,NA,TRBV4-3,TRBJ2-1,TGCGCCAGCAGCCAAGTCGTCGGGGGGCGGCAGTTCTTC,CASSQVVGGRQFF
NA,NA,TRBV10-3,TRBJ1-3,TGTGCCATCATGGAGGCCCCCTCTGGAAACACCATATATTTT,CAIMEAPSGNTIYF
NA,TRBD1,TRBV7-9,TRBJ1-6,TGTGCCAGCAGCTCGACAGGGTCTGATTCACCCCTCCACTTT,CASSSTGSDSPLHF
once,NA,TRBV9,TRBJ1-1,TGTGCCAGCAGCGTAGAGGGGGGGAGCAAAGCTTTCTTT,CASSVEGGSKAFF
NA,TRBD2,TRBV5-6,TRBJ2-1,TGTGCCAGCAGCTCGGGGGGGCCTGTCTCCTACAATGAGCAGTTCTTC,CASSSGGPVSYNEQFF
NA,NA,TRBV27,TRBJ1-4,TGTGCCAGCAGCCCCCGGGGAGCAACTAATGAAAAACTGTTTTTT,CASSPRGATNEKLFF
NA,TRBD1,TRBV19,TRBJ1-3,TGTGCCAGTAGTGCGGGGACAGGCGCTGGAAACACCATATATTTT,CASSAGTGAGNTIYF
NA,TRBD2,TRBV9,TRBJ2-7,TGTGCCAGCAGCGTACTAGCGGCGCCCCTTGCCGACGAGCAGTACTTC,CASSVLAAPLADEQYF
NA,TRBD1,TRBV11-3,TRBJ2-1,TGTGCCAGCAGCTGGGGGACAGGGTCGGGGAATGAGCAGTTCTTC,CASSWGTGSGNEQFF
NA,TRBD2,TRBV2,TRBJ2-7,TGTGCCAGCAGTGTCGGGAGGGCCTACGAGCAGTACTTC,CASSVGRAYEQYF
NA,NA,TRBV7-9,TRBJ2-1,TGTGCCAGCAGCCAGGGGACCACGGACCACAATGAGCAGTTCTTC,CASSQGTTDHNEQFF
once,TRBD2,TRBV4-3,TRBJ2-1,TGCGCCAGCAGCCCCAATCTAGCGGGGACGGGCAATGAGCAGTTCTTC,CASSPNLAGTGNEQFF
NA,NA,TRBV6-5,TRBJ2-7,TGTGCCAGCAGCCGATACACGGGGGCCTACGAGCAGTACTTC,CASSRYTGAYEQYF
NA,TRBD1,TRBV11-3,TRBJ2-2,TGTGCCAGCAGCGGCCGGGACAGGGAGTCCGGGGAGCTGTTTTTT,CASSGRDRESGELFF
NA,TRBD1,TRBV10-3,TRBJ1-2,TGTGCCATCAGTGATGGCAGGGGGATTGGCTACACCTTC,CAISDGRGIGYTF
NA,NA,TRBV29-1,TRBJ2-1,TGCAGCGTTGGGGCGGATCAGGGTGATTACAATGAGCAGTTCTTC,CSVGADQGDYNEQFF
NA,NA,TRBV12-3/TRBV12-4,TRBJ1-5,TGTGCCAGCAGGCTGGAACAGGGGCCCCAGCATTTT,CASRLEQGPQHF
once,TRBD1,TRBV10-1,TRBJ1-1,TGCGCCAGCAGTCCCTCCCGACAGGGGGGTATGAACACTGAAGCTTTCTTT,CASSPSRQGGMNTEAFF
NA,TRBD1,TRBV6-6,TRBJ1-2,TGTGCCAGCAGGGACAGGTCCCCCTGGCATGGCTACACCTTC,CASRDRSPWHGYTF
NA,TRBD2,TRBV5-1,TRBJ2-5,TGCGCCAGCAGCGAGGGCCTAGCGGGGCCACAAGAGACCCAGTACTTC,CASSEGLAGPQETQYF
NA,NA,TRBV5-1,TRBJ2-3,TGCGCCAGCAGCTTGGAGGGGTCCGGAGATACGCAGTATTTT,CASSLEGSGDTQYF
NA,NA,TRBV19,TRBJ1-2,TGTGCCAGTAGTACCTTCGACAGCTTGGGAACCTTC,CASSTFDSLGTF
NA,TRBD2,TRBV4-3,TRBJ2-1,TGCGCCAGCAGCCCGACTAGCCCGGATCCCAATGAGCAGTTCTTC,CASSPTSPDPNEQFF
NA,NA,TRBV18,TRBJ2-7,TGTGCCAGCTCGCCGTCCCGTGGGCTCGAGCAGTACTTC,CASSPSRGLEQYF
NA,TRBD2,TRBV3-1/TRBV3-2,TRBJ2-7,TGTGCCAGCAGCCAAGATATGGGGACTAGCGGGAGAAGGGCCTACGAGCAGTACTTC,CASSQDMGTSGRRAYEQYF
once,NA,TRBV5-1,TRBJ2-1,TGCGCCAGCAGCCCGGGACTCGCCAATGAGCAGTTCTTC,CASSPGLANEQFF
NA,TRBD2,TRBV5-4,TRBJ2-7,TGTGCCAGCAGCTTGCCCCGGGGGGGCTCCGAGCAGTACTTC,CASSLPRGGSEQYF
NA,NA,TRBV5-1,TRBJ1-5,TGCGCCAGCAGCTTGGGATCGGGGGGATTCAATCAGCCCCAGCATTTT,CASSLGSGGFNQPQHF
NA,NA,TRBV27,TRBJ1-5,TGTGCCAGCAGTTCCGGCAATCAGCCCCAGCATTTT,CASSSGNQPQHF
NA,NA,TRBV7-9,TRBJ1-2,TGTGCCAGCAGCCGCGCCGCCCCCTATGGCTACACCTTC,CASSRAAPYGYTF
NA,TRBD1,TRBV18,TRBJ1-5,TGTGCCAGCTCACCAGGGACAGGGGGCAATCAGCCCCAGCATTTT,CASSPGTGGNQPQHF
NA,NA,TRBV6-1,TRBJ2-3,TGTGCCAGCAGTGATAGTCAGGGTGATACGCAGTATTTT,CASSDSQGDTQYF
NA,NA,TRBV10-3,TRBJ2-7,TGTGCCATCAGTGAGTCGAGTGGGGGGAATCGCTACGAGCAGTACTTC,CAISESSGGNRYEQYF
NA,NA,TRBV6-5,TRBJ1-3,TGTGCCAGCAGGGCTGGGAGCTCTGGAAACACCATATATTTT,CASRAGSSGNTIYF
NA,TRBD1,TRBV7-2,TRBJ1-1,TGTGCCAGCAGCTTAGGACCGGGACAGGGGAACACTGAAGCTTTCTTT,CASSLGPGQGNTEAFF
NA,TRBD1,TRBV2,TRBJ1-5,TGTGCCAGCAGTGAGTTGGGACAGGCCAATCAGCCCCAGCATTTT,CASSELGQANQPQHF
NA,NA,TRBV2,TRBJ1-1,TGTGCCAGCCGCAGTAGCCCGGGAGGCACTGAAGCTTTCTTT,CASRSSPGGTEAFF
NA,NA,TRBV15,TRBJ1-1,TGTGCCACCAGCAGAGATCCGTTAGGCAGGGATCGGGCCGAAGCTTTCTTT,CATSRDPLGRDRAEAFF
NA,TRBD2,TRBV7-2,TRBJ2-1,TGTGCCAGCAGCCTGCCCTCGGGGGGCAATGAGCAGTTCTTC,CASSLPSGGNEQFF
NA,TRBD1,TRBV5-1,TRBJ2-7,TGCGCCAGCAGCTCCACGGACAGGGGGTTTCGCGAGCAGTACTTC,CASSSTDRGFREQYF
NA,TRBD1,TRBV10-3,TRBJ2-7,TGTGCCATCACGGACAGGGACTCTCGGGAGCAGTACTTC,CAITDRDSREQYF
NA,TRBD2,TRBV10-3,TRBJ2-3,TGTGCCACCGGGACTAGCGGGGATACGCAGTATTTT,CATGTSGDTQYF
NA,NA,TRBV5-1,TRBJ2-6,TGCGCCAGCAGCTTGGCTCCAGGTGGGGCCAACGTCCTGACTTTC,CASSLAPGGANVLTF
NA,NA,TRBV11-2,TRBJ2-7,TGTGCCAGCAGCTCTTCGGGATACGGAGAGCAGTACTTC,CASSSSGYGEQYF
NA,NA,TRBV5-4,TRBJ1-4,TGTGCCAGCAGCCGCGCTACAGGGCTCGGGGAAAAACTGTTTTTT,CASSRATGLGEKLFF
NA,NA,TRBV11-2,TRBJ1-1,TGTGCCAGCAGCTTACTGGGGGCTGGTGAAGCTTTCTTT,CASSLLGAGEAFF
once,NA,TRBV3-1/TRBV3-2,TRBJ1-5,TGTGCCAGCAGCCCTATGCAGGGGCATCAGCCCCAGCATTTT,CASSPMQGHQPQHF
NA,TRBD2,TRBV2,TRBJ2-1,TGTGCCAGCACCCGCCAGCTAGCGGGAGCGGGGAATGAGCAGTTCTTC,CASTRQLAGAGNEQFF
NA,TRBD2,TRBV7-2,TRBJ2-1,TGTGCCAGCAGCTTCTGGGGAGGGCCTTACAATGAGCAGTTCTTC,CASSFWGGPYNEQFF
NA,TRBD2,TRBV5-1,TRBJ2-3,TGCGCCAGCAGCTTGAGGGCTAGCGGGAGGGCCTACACAGATACGCAGTATTTT,CASSLRASGRAYTDTQYF
once,NA,TRBV5-1,TRBJ1-3,TGCGCCAGCAGCCCGACGGAGGTCTCTGGAAACACCATATATTTT,CASSPTEVSGNTIYF
few,NA,TRBV15,TRBJ1-4,TGTGCCACCAGCAGGGGGGTCAGGGGTCTAAATGAAAAACTGTTTTTT,CATSRGVRGLNEKLFF
NA,NA,TRBV9,TRBJ2-1,TGTGCCAGCAGCGCCAGACAGGCCAGTTACAATGAGCAGTTCTTC,CASSARQASYNEQFF